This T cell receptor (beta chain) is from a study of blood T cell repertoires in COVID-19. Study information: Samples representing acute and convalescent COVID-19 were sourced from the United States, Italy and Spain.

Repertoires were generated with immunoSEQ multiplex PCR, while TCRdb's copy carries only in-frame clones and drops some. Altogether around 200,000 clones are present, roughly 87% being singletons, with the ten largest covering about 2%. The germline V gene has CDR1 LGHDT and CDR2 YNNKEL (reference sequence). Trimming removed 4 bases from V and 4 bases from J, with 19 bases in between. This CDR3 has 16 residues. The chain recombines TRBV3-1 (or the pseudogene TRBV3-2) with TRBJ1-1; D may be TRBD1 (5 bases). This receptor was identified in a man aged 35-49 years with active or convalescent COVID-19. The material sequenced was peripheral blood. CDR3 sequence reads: CASSLLRGGISTEAFF. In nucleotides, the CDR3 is TGTGCCAGCAGCCTCCTACGGGGGGGTATTAGCACTGAAGCTTTCTTT.